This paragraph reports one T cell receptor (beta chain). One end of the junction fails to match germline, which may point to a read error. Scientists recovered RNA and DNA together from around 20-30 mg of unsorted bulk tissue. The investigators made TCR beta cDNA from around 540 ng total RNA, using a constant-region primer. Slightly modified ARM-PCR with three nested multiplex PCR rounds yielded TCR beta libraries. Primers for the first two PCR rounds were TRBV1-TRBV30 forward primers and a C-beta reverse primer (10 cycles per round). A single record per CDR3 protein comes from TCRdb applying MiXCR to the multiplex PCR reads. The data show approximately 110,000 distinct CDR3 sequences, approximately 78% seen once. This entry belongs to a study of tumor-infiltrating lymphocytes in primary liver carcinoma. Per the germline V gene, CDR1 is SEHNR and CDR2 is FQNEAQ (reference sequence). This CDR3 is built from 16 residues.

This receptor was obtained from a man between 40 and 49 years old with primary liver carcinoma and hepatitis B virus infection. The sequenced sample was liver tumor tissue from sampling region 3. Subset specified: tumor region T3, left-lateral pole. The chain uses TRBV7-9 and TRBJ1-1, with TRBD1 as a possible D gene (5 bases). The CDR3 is CASSLEGRGRGTEALF. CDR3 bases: TGTGCCAGCAGCTTAGAGGGTAGGGGACGTGGGACTGAAGCTCTCTTT. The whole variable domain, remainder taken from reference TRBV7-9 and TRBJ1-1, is DTGVSQNPRHKITKRGQNVTFRCDPISEHNRLYWYRQTLGQGPEFLTYFQNEAQLEKSRLLSDRFSAERPKGSFSTLEIQRTEQGDSAMYLCASSLEGRGRGTEALFGQGTRLTVV.